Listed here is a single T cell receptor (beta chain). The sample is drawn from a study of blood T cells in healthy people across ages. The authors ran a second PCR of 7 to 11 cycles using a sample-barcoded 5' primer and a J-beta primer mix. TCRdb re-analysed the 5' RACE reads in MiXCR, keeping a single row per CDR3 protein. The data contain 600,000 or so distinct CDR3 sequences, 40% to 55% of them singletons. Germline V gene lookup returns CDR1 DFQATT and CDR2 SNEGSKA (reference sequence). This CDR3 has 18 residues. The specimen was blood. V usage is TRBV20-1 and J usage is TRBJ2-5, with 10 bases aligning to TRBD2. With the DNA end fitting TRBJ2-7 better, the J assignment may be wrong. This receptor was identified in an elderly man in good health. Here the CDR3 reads CSARVVTSGRTKPYEQYF. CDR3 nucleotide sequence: TGCAGTGCTAGAGTTGTGACTAGCGGGCGTACCAAACCCTACGAGCAGTACTTC.